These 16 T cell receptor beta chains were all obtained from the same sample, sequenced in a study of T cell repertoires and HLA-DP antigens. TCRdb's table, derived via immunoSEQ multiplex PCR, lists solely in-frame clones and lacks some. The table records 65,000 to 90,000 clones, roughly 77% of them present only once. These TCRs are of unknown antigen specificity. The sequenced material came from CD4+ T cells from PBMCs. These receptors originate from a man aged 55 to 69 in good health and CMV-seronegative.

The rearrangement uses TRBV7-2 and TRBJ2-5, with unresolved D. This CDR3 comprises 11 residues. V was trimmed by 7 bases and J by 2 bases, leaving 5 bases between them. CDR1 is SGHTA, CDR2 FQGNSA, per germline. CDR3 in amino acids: CASTPQETQYF. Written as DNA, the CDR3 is TGTGCCAGCACCCCTCAAGAGACCCAGTACTTC.

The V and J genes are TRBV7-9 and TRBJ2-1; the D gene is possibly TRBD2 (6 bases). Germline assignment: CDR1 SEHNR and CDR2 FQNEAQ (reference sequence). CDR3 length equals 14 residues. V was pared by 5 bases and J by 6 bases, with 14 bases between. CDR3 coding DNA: TGTGCCAGCAGCCGGAGGGTCATGGCCAATGAGCAGTTCTTC. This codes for CASSRRVMANEQFF.

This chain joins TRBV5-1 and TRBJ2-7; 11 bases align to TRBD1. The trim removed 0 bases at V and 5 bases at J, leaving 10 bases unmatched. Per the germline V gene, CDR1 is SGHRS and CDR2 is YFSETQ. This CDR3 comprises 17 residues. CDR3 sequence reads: CASSLGPADRGRDEQYF. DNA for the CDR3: TGCGCCAGCAGCTTGGGCCCTGCGGACAGGGGGCGCGACGAGCAGTACTTC.

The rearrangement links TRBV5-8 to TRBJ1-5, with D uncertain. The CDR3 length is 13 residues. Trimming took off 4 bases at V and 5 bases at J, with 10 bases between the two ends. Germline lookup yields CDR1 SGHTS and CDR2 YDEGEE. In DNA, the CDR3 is TGTGCCAGCAGCCCCGCAGAGTATCAGCCCCAGCATTTT. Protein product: CASSPAEYQPQHF.

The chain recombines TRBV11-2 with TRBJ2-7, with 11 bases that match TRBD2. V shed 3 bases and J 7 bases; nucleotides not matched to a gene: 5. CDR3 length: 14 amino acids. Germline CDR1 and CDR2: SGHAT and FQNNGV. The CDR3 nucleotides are TGTGCCAGCAGCTTTAGCGGGAGGGCGGGGGAGCAGTACGTC. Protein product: CASSFSGRAGEQYV.

The CDR3 reads CASSLTGASNYGYTF. CDR3 nucleotide sequence: TGCGCCAGCAGCTTGACGGGGGCTTCTAACTATGGCTACACCTTC. The chain employs TRBV5-1 and TRBJ1-2, with D possibly TRBD1 on 6 matching bases. In germline, CDR1 is SGHRS, CDR2 YFSETQ. CDR3 length equals 15 residues. Between the trimmed V and J ends, which lost 1 base and 0 bases, there was a span of 10 bases.

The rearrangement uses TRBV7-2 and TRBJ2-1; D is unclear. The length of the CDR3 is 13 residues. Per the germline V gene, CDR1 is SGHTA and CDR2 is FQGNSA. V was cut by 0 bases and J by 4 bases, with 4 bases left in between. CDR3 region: CASSLAVYNEQFF. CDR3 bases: TGTGCCAGCAGCTTAGCAGTATACAATGAGCAGTTCTTC.

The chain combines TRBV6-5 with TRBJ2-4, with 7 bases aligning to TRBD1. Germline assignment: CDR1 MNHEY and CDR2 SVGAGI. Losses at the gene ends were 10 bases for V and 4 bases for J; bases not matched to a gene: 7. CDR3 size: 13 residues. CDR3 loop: CATSTDRKNIQYF. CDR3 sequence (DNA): TGTGCCACCTCCACGGACAGGAAAAACATTCAGTACTTC.

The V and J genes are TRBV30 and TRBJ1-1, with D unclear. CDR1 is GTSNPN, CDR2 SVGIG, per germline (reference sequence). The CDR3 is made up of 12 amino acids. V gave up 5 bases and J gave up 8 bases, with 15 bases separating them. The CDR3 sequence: CAWGPGGREAFF. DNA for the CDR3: TGTGCCTGGGGGCCCGGAGGGAGAGAAGCTTTCTTT.

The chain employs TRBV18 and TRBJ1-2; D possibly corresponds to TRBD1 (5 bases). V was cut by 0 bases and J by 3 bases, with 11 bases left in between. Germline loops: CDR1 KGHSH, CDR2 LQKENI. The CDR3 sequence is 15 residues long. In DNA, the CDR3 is TGTGCCAGCTCACCACCGACGGGGGTGGACTATGGCTACACCTTC. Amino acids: CASSPPTGVDYGYTF.

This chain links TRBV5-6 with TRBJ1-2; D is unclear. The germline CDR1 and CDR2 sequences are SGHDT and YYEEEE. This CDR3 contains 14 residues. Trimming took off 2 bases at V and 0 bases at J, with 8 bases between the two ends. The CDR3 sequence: CASSFRSANYGYTF. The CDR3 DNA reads TGTGCCAGCAGCTTTAGGAGCGCTAACTATGGCTACACCTTC.

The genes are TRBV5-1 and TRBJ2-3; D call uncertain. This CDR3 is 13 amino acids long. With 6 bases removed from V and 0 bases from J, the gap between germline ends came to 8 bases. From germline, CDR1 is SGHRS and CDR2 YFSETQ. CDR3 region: CASTIASTDTQYF. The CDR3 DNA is TGCGCCAGCACTATCGCGAGCACAGATACGCAGTATTTT.

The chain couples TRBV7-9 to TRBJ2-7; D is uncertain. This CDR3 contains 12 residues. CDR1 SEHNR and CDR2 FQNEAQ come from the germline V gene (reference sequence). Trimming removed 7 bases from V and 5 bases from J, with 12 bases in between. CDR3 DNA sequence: TGTGCCAGCACCTCCATAACAGACGAGCAGTACTTC. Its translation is CASTSITDEQYF. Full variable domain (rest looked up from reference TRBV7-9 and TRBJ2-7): DTGVSQNPRHKITKRGQNVTFRCDPISEHNRLYWYRQTLGQGPEFLTYFQNEAQLEKSRLLSDRFSAERPKGSFSTLEIQRTEQGDSAMYLCASTSITDEQYFGPGTRLTVT.

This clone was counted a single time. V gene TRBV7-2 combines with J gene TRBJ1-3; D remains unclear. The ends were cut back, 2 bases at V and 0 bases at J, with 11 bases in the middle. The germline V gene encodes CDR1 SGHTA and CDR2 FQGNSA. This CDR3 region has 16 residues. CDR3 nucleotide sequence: TGTGCCAGCAGCTTATCGGCTCCCACCTCTGGAAACACCATATATTTT. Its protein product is CASSLSAPTSGNTIYF.

The CDR3 DNA is TGTGCCAGCAGTTACAGGGGCACTGAAGCTTTCTTT. Translated: CASSYRGTEAFF. The chain uses TRBV2 and TRBJ1-1; TRBD1 aligns across 7 bases. Trimming removed 5 bases from V and 4 bases from J; junction bases left unmatched: 1. This CDR3 has 12 amino acids. Germline values: CDR1 SNHLY, CDR2 FYNNEI.

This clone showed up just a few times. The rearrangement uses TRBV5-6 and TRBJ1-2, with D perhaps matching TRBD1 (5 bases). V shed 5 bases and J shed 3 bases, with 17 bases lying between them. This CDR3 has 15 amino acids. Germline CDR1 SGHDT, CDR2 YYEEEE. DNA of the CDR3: TGTGCCAGCAGATCCCTGCAAGTAGGGGACTATGGCTACACCTTC. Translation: CASRSLQVGDYGYTF.